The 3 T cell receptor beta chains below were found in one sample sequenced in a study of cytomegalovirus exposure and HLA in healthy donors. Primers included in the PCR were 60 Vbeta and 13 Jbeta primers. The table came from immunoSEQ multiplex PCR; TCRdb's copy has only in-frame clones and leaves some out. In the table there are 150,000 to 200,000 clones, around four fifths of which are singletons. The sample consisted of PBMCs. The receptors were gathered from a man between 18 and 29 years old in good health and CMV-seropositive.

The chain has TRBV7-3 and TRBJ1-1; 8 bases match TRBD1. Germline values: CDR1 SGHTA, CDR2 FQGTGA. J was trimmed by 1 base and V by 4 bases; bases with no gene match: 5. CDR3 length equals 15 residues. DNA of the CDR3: TGTGCCAGCAGCTCCACAGGGGGAAGGAACACTGAAGCTTTCTTT. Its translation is CASSSTGGRNTEAFF. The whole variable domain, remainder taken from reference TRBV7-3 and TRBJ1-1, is GAGVSQTPSNKVTEKGKYVELRCDPISGHTALYWYRQSLGQGPEFLIYFQGTGAADDSGLPNDRFFAVRPEGSVSTLKIQRTERGDSAVYLCASSSTGGRNTEAFFGQGTRLTVV.

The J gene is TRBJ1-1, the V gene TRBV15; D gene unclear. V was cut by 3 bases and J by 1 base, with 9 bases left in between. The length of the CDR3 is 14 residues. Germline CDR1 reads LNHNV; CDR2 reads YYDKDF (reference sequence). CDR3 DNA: TGTGCCACCAGCAGGGGAGAGCAGAACACTGAAGCTTTCTTT. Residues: CATSRGEQNTEAFF. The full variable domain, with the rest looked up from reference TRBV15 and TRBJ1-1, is DAMVIQNPRYQVTQFGKPVTLSCSQTLNHNVMYWYQQKSSQAPKLLFHYYDKDFNNEADTPDNFQSRRPNTSFCFLDIRSPGLGDTAMYLCATSRGEQNTEAFFGQGTRLTVV.

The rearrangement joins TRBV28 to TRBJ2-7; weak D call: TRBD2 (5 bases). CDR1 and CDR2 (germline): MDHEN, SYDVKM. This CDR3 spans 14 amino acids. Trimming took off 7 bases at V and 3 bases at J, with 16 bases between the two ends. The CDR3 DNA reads TGTGCCAGCACCCCGTGGAGCGGATACTACGAGCAGTACTTC. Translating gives CASTPWSGYYEQYF.